One sample yielded the 20 T cell receptor beta chains listed below, sequenced in a study of blood T cell repertoires in COVID-19. Repertoires were generated with immunoSEQ multiplex PCR, while TCRdb's copy carries only in-frame clones and drops some. Seen here are around 140,000 clones, approximately 80% observed once, and the top ten hold roughly 3.9%. Sequencing was performed on PBMCs or T cells enriched from blood (not recorded which). All receptors derive from a man between 50 and 59 years old in a cohort exposed to, infected with or recovered from COVID-19 (not recorded which).

V gene TRBV30 combines with J gene TRBJ2-5; TRBD2 agrees at 13 bases. This CDR3 spans 15 amino acids. Unmatched junction bases numbered 4, after V lost 2 bases and J lost 4 bases. Germline-derived CDR1 and CDR2 are GTSNPN and SVGIG (reference sequence). The CDR3 reads CAWSKGLAGSETQYF. The CDR3 DNA reads as TGTGCCTGGAGTAAGGGACTAGCGGGATCAGAGACCCAGTACTTC.

The rearrangement joins TRBV7-2 to TRBJ1-5; possible D gene TRBD1, 6 bases. V gave up 1 base and J gave up 9 bases, with 7 bases separating them. Germline V lookup: CDR1 SGHTA, CDR2 FQGNSA. The CDR3 contains 12 residues. CDR3 bases: TGTGCCAGCAGCTTAGGGGACACGCCCCAGCATTTT. As protein: CASSLGDTPQHF. Supplemented by reference TRBV7-2 and TRBJ1-5, the full variable domain reads GAGVSQSPSNKVTEKGKDVELRCDPISGHTALYWYRQSLGQGLEFLIYFQGNSAPDKSGLPSDRFSAERTGGSVSTLTIQRTQQEDSAVYLCASSLGDTPQHFGDGTRLSIL.

The V call is TRBV12-3 or TRBV12-4, the J call TRBJ2-5; a weak D match, TRBD1 (5 bases). This CDR3 region has 13 residues. Trimming cost V 2 bases and J 3 bases, with 7 bases left between them. The CDR3 coding sequence is TGTGCCAGCAGTTTATCCAGGGAAGAGACCCAGTACTTC. It is translated as CASSLSREETQYF.

The V and J genes are TRBV6-5 and TRBJ2-3; tentatively, D is TRBD1 (8 bases). Trimming left V 7 bases short and J 6 bases short, with 20 bases between. The CDR3 is made up of 15 amino acids. Germline V gene sequence: CDR1 MNHEY, CDR2 SVGAGI. The CDR3: CASILGGTGGDTQYF. DNA of the CDR3: TGTGCCAGCATCCTCGGGGGGACAGGTGGGGATACGCAGTATTTT.

For this clone: Relative to the germline gene, one junction end is altered; a read error may explain this. This chain joins TRBV6-2 or TRBV6-3 and TRBJ2-2, with 10 positions matching TRBD2. The CDR3 is made up of 15 amino acids. Germline CDR1 is MNHEY and CDR2 is SVGEGT. The CDR3 here is CASSLSGGSPGELFF. CDR3 sequence (DNA): TGTGCCAGCAGCCTTAGCGGGGGGAGTCCCGGTGAGCTGTTTTTT.

This clone was detected a few times. The V and J genes are TRBV6-1 and TRBJ1-4; 9 bases fit TRBD1. Per the germline V gene, CDR1 is MNHNS and CDR2 is SASEGT. J gave up 9 bases and V 3 bases, and 11 bases lay outside the gene matches. The CDR3 is 16 amino acids. The CDR3 reads CASSDAGGTGTQKLFF. Here the CDR3 DNA reads TGTGCCAGCAGTGACGCAGGAGGGACAGGGACCCAAAAACTGTTTTTT.

CDR3 protein: CASSLGSGAHYGYTF. CDR3 DNA sequence: TGTGCCAGCAGCTTAGGTTCAGGGGCCCACTATGGCTACACCTTC. The gene calls are TRBV13 and TRBJ1-2; TRBD1 might be the D (6 bases). V lost 0 bases to trimming and J lost 3 bases, with 11 bases between them. CDR1 is PRHDT and CDR2 is FYEKMQ in the germline V gene (reference sequence). The CDR3 runs to 15 residues. Variable domain in full (rest from reference TRBV13 and TRBJ1-2): AAGVIQSPRHLIKEKRETATLKCYPIPRHDTVYWYQQGPGQDPQFLISFYEKMQSDKGSIPDRFSAQQFSDYHSELNMSSLELGDSALYFCASSLGSGAHYGYTFGSGTRLTVV.

This chain connects TRBV19 to TRBJ2-7, with 7 bases aligning to TRBD2. Germline loops: CDR1 LNHDA, CDR2 SQIVND (reference sequence). This CDR3 region has 14 residues. J was trimmed by 0 bases and V by 9 bases; bases with no gene match: 8. CDR3 protein: CASATSRGSYEQYF. The CDR3 region has the DNA TGTGCCAGCGCGACTAGCCGGGGCTCCTACGAGCAGTACTTC.

The V call is TRBV19, the J call TRBJ2-3; weak D call: TRBD2 (6 bases). V lost 4 bases, J lost 0 bases, and 17 bases lay in between. The CDR3 extends over 17 amino acids. Germline assignment: CDR1 LNHDA and CDR2 SQIVND (reference sequence). CDR3 in amino acids: CASSTMFSGRSTDTQYF. CDR3 DNA sequence: TGTGCCAGTAGTACCATGTTTAGCGGTCGGAGCACAGATACGCAGTATTTT.

Only a few counts were recorded for this clone. The CDR3 protein is CAWSVPLRDRSPLHF. CDR3 in DNA: TGTGCCTGGAGTGTACCTCTCAGGGATCGATCACCCCTCCACTTT. V is TRBV30 and J is TRBJ1-6; maybe TRBD1 (5 bases). The CDR3 is 15 residues long. Trimming removed 0 bases at V and 10 bases at J, with 16 bases between. Germline V gene data show CDR1 as GTSNPN and CDR2 as SVGIG (reference sequence).

The gene calls are TRBV6-1 and TRBJ1-2; D perhaps matches TRBD1 (5 bases). This CDR3 comprises 13 residues. V dropped 3 bases and J dropped 4 bases, with 9 bases sitting between them. In germline, CDR1 is MNHNS, CDR2 SASEGT. The CDR3 protein is CASSEQGSYGYTF. The DNA for the CDR3 is TGTGCCAGCAGTGAGCAGGGTTCCTATGGCTACACCTTC.

The rearrangement joins TRBV18 to TRBJ2-1, with a weak D call TRBD1 (5 bases). V gave up 3 bases and J gave up 2 bases, with 11 bases separating them. The CDR3 is 15 residues long. CDR1 is KGHSH and CDR2 is LQKENI in the germline V gene. Here the CDR3 DNA reads TGTGCCAGCTCACCCCAGGGAAGGGCCTACAATGAGCAGTTCTTC. It yields the protein CASSPQGRAYNEQFF.

The rearrangement links TRBV7-2 to TRBJ1-4; tentatively, D is TRBD1 (6 bases). The V end lost 4 bases, the J end lost 0 bases, and 12 bases lay between the germline ends. Germline CDR1 is SGHTA and CDR2 is FQGNSA. The CDR3 runs 16 residues. CDR3 residues: CASSSDSYATNEKLFF. CDR3 coding DNA: TGTGCCAGCAGCTCGGACAGCTATGCAACTAATGAAAAACTGTTTTTT.

This rearrangement joins TRBV19 to TRBJ1-3, with D perhaps matching TRBD1 (5 bases). The CDR3 is made up of 15 amino acids. Per germline, CDR1 LNHDA and CDR2 SQIVND (reference sequence). Trimming stripped 3 bases from V and 4 bases from J, with 13 bases between. CDR3 in amino acids: CASSISAQGGNTIYF. The CDR3 DNA follows: TGTGCCAGTAGTATCTCGGCCCAGGGCGGAAACACCATATATTTT.

V gene TRBV27 combines with J gene TRBJ1-2; 7 positions match TRBD1. The V segment lost 3 bases and the J segment 0 bases; nucleotides outside the gene matches: 7. Germline V CDR1 and CDR2: MNHEY, SMNVEV (reference sequence). This CDR3 is built from 16 residues. CDR3 sequence (DNA): TGTGCCAGCAGTTTCCGACAGGGCCTGGCTAACTATGGCTACACCTTC. Amino acid sequence: CASSFRQGLANYGYTF.

The chain links TRBV23-1 to TRBJ1-2, with D unclear. TRBV23-1 falls under the ORF class, with uncertain function. The CDR3 runs to 15 residues. V was clipped by 0 bases and J by 0 bases, with 8 bases between them. The DNA of the CDR3 is TGCGCCAGCAGTCAATCGTCCGAGACTAACTATGGCTACACCTTC. This encodes CASSQSSETNYGYTF.

This clone was picked up a small number of times. V is TRBV6-5 and J is TRBJ2-2; 7 bases match TRBD1. Unmatched junction bases numbered 4, after V lost 3 bases and J lost 6 bases. From germline, CDR1 is MNHEY and CDR2 SVGAGI. The CDR3 sequence is 14 residues long. CDR3 region: CASSYLQGSGELFF. Written as DNA, the CDR3 is TGTGCCAGCAGTTATCTACAGGGGTCCGGGGAGCTGTTTTTT.

This chain uses TRBV3-1 (or the pseudogene TRBV3-2) with TRBJ1-1; D remains unclear. The V end was cut by 1 base, the J end by 4 bases, with 13 bases between. From germline, CDR1 is LGHDT and CDR2 YNNKEL (reference sequence). This CDR3 is 15 amino acids long. The CDR3 region is CASSQGEWMGTEAFF. DNA of the CDR3: TGTGCCAGCAGCCAAGGGGAGTGGATGGGCACTGAAGCTTTCTTT.

The chain uses TRBV5-4 and TRBJ2-1; the D gene is possibly TRBD2 (6 bases). CDR3 length equals 15 residues. V was pared by 4 bases and J by 3 bases, with 14 bases between. From germline, CDR1 is SGHNT and CDR2 YYREEE (reference sequence). The CDR3 sequence is CASSMDVGGYNEQFF. The CDR3 nucleotides read TGTGCCAGCAGCATGGATGTGGGGGGCTACAATGAGCAGTTCTTC.

The rearrangement links TRBV27 to TRBJ2-2, with TRBD2 matching over 13 bases. CDR3 length: 15 residues. Germline trimming cut 5 bases from V and 4 bases from J; bases unmatched to any gene: 1. Germline CDR1 and CDR2: MNHEY and SMNVEV (reference sequence). DNA of the CDR3: TGTGCCAGCAGTGGACTAGCGGGAGTCACCGGGGAGCTGTTTTTT. This sequence encodes CASSGLAGVTGELFF.